This is a list of T cell receptor beta chains from one sample in a study of cytomegalovirus exposure and HLA in healthy donors. Sequencing was performed with immunoSEQ multiplex PCR; in TCRdb, only in-frame clones are kept and a portion is missing. The sample has about 130,000 clones; 80% are singletons. The sample was PBMCs. The origin of the receptors is a man aged 35 to 55 in good health and CMV-seronegative. Each CDR3 is given with its conserved first and last residue. A D gene is named only where the DNA matches it firmly. Part of the rows lack a size; the others show once, few, many or a class for expanded clones.

abundance	d_gene	v_gene	j_gene	CDR3aa	CDR3nt
-	-	TRBV2	TRBJ1-2	CASSADSSYGYTF	TGTGCCAGCAGTGCGGACAGCAGCTATGGCTACACCTTC
-	-	TRBV27	TRBJ2-7	CASSLRRGDHYEQYF	TGTGCCAGCAGTTTACGCCGGGGTGACCACTACGAGCAGTACTTC
-	-	TRBV6-1	TRBJ1-4	CASSEQQGPTNEKLFF	TGTGCCAGCAGTGAGCAACAGGGACCAACTAATGAAAAACTGTTTTTT
-	-	TRBV30	TRBJ2-7	CAWTGGSYEQYF	TGTGCCTGGACAGGTGGCTCCTACGAGCAGTACTTC
-	TRBD1	TRBV6-1	TRBJ1-5	CASVIQGDQPQHF	TGTGCCAGCGTTATCCAGGGGGATCAGCCCCAGCATTTT
-	TRBD1	TRBV27	TRBJ2-1	CASSLWDRDNEQFF	TGTGCCAGCAGTTTGTGGGACAGGGATAATGAGCAGTTCTTC
-	TRBD2	TRBV13	TRBJ2-3	CASSFLSGSGVTDTQYF	TGTGCCAGCAGCTTTCTGAGCGGGAGTGGGGTCACAGATACGCAGTATTTT
few	TRBD1	TRBV5-6	TRBJ1-1	CASSWGQMNTEAFF	TGTGCCAGCAGCTGGGGACAGATGAACACTGAAGCTTTCTTT
-	TRBD1	TRBV14	TRBJ1-1	CASSLQGQGLKAFF	TGTGCCAGCAGCCTCCAAGGACAGGGCTTGAAAGCTTTCTTT
-	TRBD1	TRBV5-1	TRBJ1-5	CASSPGTGNQPQHF	TGCGCCAGCAGCCCGGGGACAGGGAATCAGCCCCAGCATTTT
-	-	TRBV15	TRBJ2-3	CATSRPAGGRPDTQYF	TGTGCCACCAGCAGACCCGCCGGGGGGCGCCCAGATACGCAGTATTTT
-	-	TRBV11-2	TRBJ2-7	CASSPQTGTGEQYF	TGTGCCAGCAGCCCCCAGACAGGGACTGGCGAGCAGTACTTC
-	-	TRBV5-4	TRBJ2-5	CASSLEQVGSQYF	TGTGCCAGCAGCTTGGAACAGGTCGGGTCCCAGTACTTC
-	TRBD2	TRBV5-1	TRBJ2-5	CASSLRASGDQETQYF	TGCGCCAGCAGCTTGAGGGCTAGCGGGGACCAAGAGACCCAGTACTTC
-	-	TRBV28	TRBJ1-6	CASRGASSYNSPLHF	TGTGCCAGCCGCGGGGCGAGCTCCTATAATTCACCCCTCCACTTT
few	TRBD2	TRBV2	TRBJ2-5	CASSLGLAGGQETQYF	TGTGCCAGCAGTCTGGGACTAGCGGGGGGGCAAGAGACCCAGTACTTC
-	TRBD1	TRBV2	TRBJ1-5	CATTPGTVNQPQHF	TGTGCCACTACACCCGGGACAGTCAATCAGCCCCAGCATTTT
once	-	TRBV19	TRBJ1-6	CASSILVGQLRGSPLHF	TGTGCCAGTAGTATACTCGTCGGCCAGCTAAGGGGGTCACCCCTCCACTTT
-	TRBD1	TRBV30	TRBJ1-2	CAWSRGDLTGGYTF	TGTGCCTGGAGCAGGGGGGATCTTACGGGTGGCTACACCTTC
-	-	TRBV19	TRBJ2-3	CASSISGSSTDTQYF	TGTGCCAGTAGTATTTCGGGGAGCAGCACAGATACGCAGTATTTT
-	-	TRBV15	TRBJ1-5	CATSRDGREVQPQHF	TGTGCCACCAGCAGAGATGGGAGGGAAGTTCAGCCCCAGCATTTT
-	-	TRBV28	TRBJ1-5	CASSSYQPQHF	TGTGCCAGCAGTTCCTATCAGCCCCAGCATTTT
-	TRBD2	TRBV12-5	TRBJ2-1	CASGLVSGTRTYNEQFF	TGTGCTAGTGGTTTGGTGTCCGGGACTAGGACATACAATGAGCAGTTCTTC
-	-	TRBV18	TRBJ1-2	CASSPPTGSRYGYTF	TGTGCCAGCTCACCACCAACGGGTAGCCGGTATGGCTACACCTTC
few	-	TRBV18	TRBJ1-5	CASSPGSNQPQHF	TGTGCCAGCTCACCCGGGAGCAATCAGCCCCAGCATTTT
-	-	TRBV7-9	TRBJ1-5	CASSLDSSNQPQHF	TGTGCCAGCAGCCTTGACAGTAGCAATCAGCCCCAGCATTTT
-	-	TRBV15	TRBJ1-1	CATSRGQDRRNTEAFF	TGTGCCACCAGCAGAGGCCAAGACAGGAGGAACACTGAAGCTTTCTTT
-	-	TRBV7-2	TRBJ1-4	CASSFRQGDEKLFF	TGTGCCAGCAGCTTCCGGCAGGGTGATGAAAAACTGTTTTTT
-	TRBD1	TRBV7-2	TRBJ1-2	CASSLDHSGGAGGYTF	TGTGCCAGCAGCTTAGACCATTCAGGGGGCGCGGGTGGCTACACCTTC
-	-	TRBV25-1	TRBJ2-1	CASSEDSDEQFF	TGTGCCAGCAGCGAGGATTCCGATGAGCAGTTCTTC
-	-	TRBV7-2	TRBJ2-5	CASSTTGTSQETQYF	TGTGCCAGCAGCACGACAGGGACTAGCCAAGAGACCCAGTACTTC
-	TRBD1	TRBV5-1	TRBJ2-1	CASSLGRTGGHEQFF	TGCGCCAGCAGCTTGGGGAGGACAGGGGGCCATGAGCAGTTCTTC
-	-	TRBV9	TRBJ2-2	CASSVQGLHTGELFF	TGTGCCAGCAGCGTACAGGGACTTCACACCGGGGAGCTGTTTTTT
few	-	TRBV7-2	TRBJ2-7	CASSLAGGASYEQYF	TGTGCCAGCAGCTTAGCGGGGGGAGCTTCCTACGAGCAGTACTTC
-	TRBD1	TRBV25-1	TRBJ1-2	CASSERDRDGYTF	TGTGCCAGCAGTGAGAGAGACAGGGACGGCTACACCTTC
-	-	TRBV4-1	TRBJ2-2	CASSQGPTRTGELFF	TGCGCCAGCAGCCAAGGCCCGACTAGGACCGGGGAGCTGTTTTTT
-	TRBD1	TRBV28	TRBJ1-2	CASSPPRGFLNYGYTF	TGTGCCAGCAGTCCCCCCAGGGGGTTCCTAAACTATGGCTACACCTTC
-	TRBD2	TRBV6-1	TRBJ2-1	CASRTSGHNEQFF	TGTGCCAGCAGAACTAGCGGGCACAATGAGCAGTTCTTC
-	-	TRBV27	TRBJ2-5	CASSWAGAREETQYF	TGTGCCAGCAGCTGGGCGGGGGCGCGTGAAGAGACCCAGTACTTC
-	-	TRBV2	TRBJ2-5	CASSENRGETQYF	TGTGCCAGCAGTGAAAACCGGGGGGAGACCCAGTACTTC
-	-	TRBV4-1	TRBJ2-5	CASSQDLPQRGETQYF	TGCGCCAGCAGCCAAGATCTACCCCAAAGGGGGGAGACCCAGTACTTC
few	-	TRBV2	TRBJ1-1	CASSFLQGNTEAFF	TGTGCCAGCAGTTTTTTACAGGGAAACACTGAAGCTTTCTTT
-	TRBD1	TRBV6-1	TRBJ1-4	CASSTDRGDEKLFF	TGTGCCAGCAGTACGGACAGGGGAGATGAAAAACTGTTTTTT
-	TRBD2	TRBV11-2	TRBJ2-5	CASSTGTSGGAIETQYF	TGTGCCAGCAGCACAGGGACTAGCGGGGGGGCCATCGAGACCCAGTACTTC
-	-	TRBV30	TRBJ2-3	CAWSPSPDTQYF	TGTGCCTGGAGTCCTTCCCCAGATACGCAGTATTTT